The 25 T cell receptor beta chains listed next were all sequenced from one sample in a study of T cells after yellow fever vaccination. TCRdb ran MiXCR on the 5' RACE reads and lists one entry per CDR3 protein. The sample shows more than 250,000 distinct CDR3 sequences, 6.8% of them seen only once. The material sequenced was PBMCs, taken roughly 47 days after the first yellow fever vaccination. The receptors shown here come from a young man who received the YFV17D yellow fever vaccine.

The chain employs TRBV6-2 or TRBV6-3 and TRBJ2-7; D remains ambiguous. V shed 4 bases and J shed 2 bases, with 6 bases lying between them. The germline V gene encodes CDR1 MNHEY and CDR2 SVGEGT. This CDR3 has 12 amino acids. CDR3 DNA sequence: TGTGCCAGCAGTTTACGAGCCTACGAGCAGTACTTC. Protein sequence: CASSLRAYEQYF.

In this sample, this clonotype turned up many times. V usage is TRBV5-1 and J usage is TRBJ1-1; D might be TRBD1 (5 bases). The V end lost 4 bases, the J end lost 0 bases, and 13 bases lay between the germline ends. The CDR3 length is 15 residues. Germline loops: CDR1 SGHRS, CDR2 YFSETQ. The CDR3 loop reads CASSPGGRMNTEAFF. The CDR3 nucleotides are TGCGCCAGCAGCCCGGGGGGACGGATGAACACTGAAGCTTTCTTT.

The rearrangement joins TRBV7-2 to TRBJ2-7; D gene uncertain. CDR1 and CDR2 (germline): SGHTA, FQGNSA. The CDR3 loop spans 14 amino acids. Trimming stripped 5 bases from V and 1 base from J, with 12 bases between. This chain's CDR3 is CASSPWARSYEQYF. The CDR3 bases are TGTGCCAGCAGCCCCTGGGCTAGGTCCTACGAGCAGTACTTC.

This clonotype was detected many times. The rearrangement links TRBV11-2 to TRBJ2-5; 10 bases agree with TRBD2. V lost 5 bases to trimming and J lost 4 bases; unmatched junction nucleotides: 13. Germline CDR1 and CDR2: SGHAT and FQNNGV. The CDR3 has 17 residues. The CDR3 DNA is TGTGCCAGCAGCCCTCTGCTTGGACTAGCGGCTACAGAGACCCAGTACTTC. Translated: CASSPLLGLAATETQYF. Using reference TRBV11-2 and TRBJ2-5 for the parts outside the CDR3, the full variable domain is EAGVAQSPRYKIIEKRQSVAFWCNPISGHATLYWYQQILGQGPKLLIQFQNNGVVDDSQLPKDRFSAERLKGVDSTLKIQPAKLEDSAVYLCASSPLLGLAATETQYFGPGTRLLVL.

This clonotype was seen a few times. The V call is TRBV20-1, the J call TRBJ1-2; a possible D gene is TRBD1 (6 bases). This CDR3 region has 13 residues. Germline V gives CDR1 DFQATT, CDR2 SNEGSKA (reference sequence). Trimming removed 7 bases from V and 4 bases from J, with 16 bases in between. The DNA of the CDR3 is TGCAGTGTCCTGGGGGCGCTACCCTATGGCTACACCTTC. Protein sequence: CSVLGALPYGYTF.

This clonotype was seen only a few times. This chain's CDR3 is CATSRDGGALGTGELFF. For the CDR3, the DNA is TGTGCCACCAGCAGAGATGGGGGGGCTCTGGGCACCGGGGAGCTGTTTTTT. V usage is TRBV15 and J usage is TRBJ2-2, with D perhaps TRBD2 (7 bases). Trimming removed 0 bases at V and 4 bases at J, with 15 bases between. CDR1 LNHNV and CDR2 YYDKDF come from the germline V gene (reference sequence). The CDR3 runs to 17 residues.

This clonotype came up a few times. The chain has TRBV18 and TRBJ1-4, with D unclear. In germline, CDR1 is KGHSH, CDR2 LQKENI. The V end lost 2 bases, the J end lost 2 bases, and 0 bases lay between the germline ends. The CDR3 runs 12 residues. The CDR3 loop is CASSPTNEKLFF. CDR3 in DNA: TGTGCCAGCTCACCAACTAATGAAAAACTGTTTTTT.

The chain employs TRBV7-9 and TRBJ2-7; D may match TRBD1 or TRBD2 (5 bases each). The CDR3 loop spans 11 amino acids. V shed 5 bases and J shed 6 bases, with 8 bases lying between them. Germline CDR1 and CDR2: SEHNR and FQNEAQ (reference sequence). The CDR3 spells CASSPGAEQYV. In DNA, the CDR3 is TGTGCCAGCAGCCCCGGGGCCGAGCAGTACGTC.

The chain links TRBV6-1 to TRBJ2-7; 7 bases are a match to TRBD1. CDR3 length: 13 residues. Losses at the gene ends were 7 bases for V and 2 bases for J; bases not matched to a gene: 5. In germline, CDR1 is MNHNS, CDR2 SASEGT. The CDR3 nucleotides are TGTGCCAGCACCCTGACAGGGACCTACGAGCAGTACGTC. This translates into CASTLTGTYEQYV.

The V call is TRBV7-6, the J call TRBJ2-1, with 8 bases fitting TRBD1. Germline V CDR1 and CDR2: SGHVS, FNYEAQ. The V and J ends lost 5 bases and 6 bases, in that order; junction bases with no gene match: 9. CDR3 size: 15 residues. The CDR3 reads CASSNGDRLGNEQFF. In DNA, the CDR3 is TGTGCCAGCAGCAACGGGGACAGGCTGGGCAATGAGCAGTTCTTC. The full variable domain, completed using reference TRBV7-6 and TRBJ2-1, is GAGVSQSPRYKVTKRGQDVALRCDPISGHVSLYWYRQALGQGPEFLTYFNYEAQQDKSGLPNDRFSAERPEGSISTLTIQRTEQRDSAMYRCASSNGDRLGNEQFFGPGTRLTVL.

A few counts support this clonotype. This chain connects TRBV11-1 to TRBJ2-3, with 15 bases identical to TRBD2. Germline values: CDR1 SGHAT, CDR2 FQDESV (reference sequence). The CDR3 runs 18 residues. Losses at the gene ends were 5 bases for V and 6 bases for J; bases not matched to a gene: 12. The CDR3 DNA sequence: TGTGCCAGCAGCCCCTCTTGGACTAGCGGGGGGGCGGAGGATACGCAGTATTTT. Protein: CASSPSWTSGGAEDTQYF.

In its sample, this clonotype was seen many times. The rearrangement joins TRBV29-1 to TRBJ2-7; D is ambiguous. Trimming stripped 6 bases from V and 0 bases from J, with 6 bases between. This CDR3 has 11 amino acids. From germline, CDR1 is SQVTM and CDR2 ANQGSEA. The CDR3 DNA follows: TGCAGCGTATCTAGCTCCTACGAGCAGTACTTC. Translated: CSVSSSYEQYF.

This clonotype occurred a few times. This chain joins TRBV4-1 and TRBJ2-5, with 8 bases matching TRBD1. Germline CDR1 is MGHRA and CDR2 is YSYEKL. With V trimmed by 3 bases and J by 9 bases, 12 bases remained unmatched. The length of the CDR3 is 15 residues. CDR3 DNA: TGCGCCAGCAGCCAGCCCGGACAGGGAGGATTGGCCCAGTACTTC. It codes for CASSQPGQGGLAQYF.

The rearrangement links TRBV10-3 to TRBJ2-7; 12 positions agree with TRBD1. Germline CDR1 is ENHRY and CDR2 is SYGVKD. After removal of 5 bases from V and 4 bases from J, the junction contained 12 bases not matched to a gene. The CDR3 is made up of 17 amino acids. The CDR3 DNA sequence: TGTGCCATCAGTAGAAAACCGCCGGGACAGGGGGCTTACGAGCAGTACGTC. Its translation: CAISRKPPGQGAYEQYV.

The J gene is TRBJ2-5, the V gene TRBV5-1; 7 nucleotides line up with TRBD2. The CDR3 consists of 14 residues. J lost 2 bases, V lost 6 bases, and 7 bases had no gene match. Germline V gives CDR1 SGHRS, CDR2 YFSETQ. The CDR3 protein is CASTHSAGQETQYF. DNA of the CDR3: TGCGCCAGCACCCATTCAGCGGGACAAGAGACCCAGTACTTC. Filled out from reference TRBV5-1 and TRBJ2-5, the complete variable domain reads KAGVTQTPRYLIKTRGQQVTLSCSPISGHRSVSWYQQTPGQGLQFLFEYFSETQRNKGNFPGRFSGRQFSNSRSEMNVSTLELGDSALYLCASTHSAGQETQYFGPGTRLLVL.

J is TRBJ2-1 and V is TRBV3-1, with D possibly TRBD2 on 6 matching bases. CDR1 and CDR2 from the germline V gene are LGHDT and YNNKEL (reference sequence). The CDR3 runs to 17 residues. V lost 0 bases and J 3 bases, leaving 15 bases between the germline ends. The CDR3 bases are TGTGCCAGCAGCCAAGATATCGGGGGTCCCGTCTACAATGAGCAGTTCTTC. Protein product: CASSQDIGGPVYNEQFF.

J is TRBJ1-5 and V is TRBV4-2; TRBD1 agrees at 7 bases. Germline CDR1 reads LGHNA; CDR2 reads YNFKEQ. The CDR3 is 17 amino acids. J was trimmed by 6 bases and V by 5 bases; bases with no gene match: 16. CDR3 protein: CASSLGGDRVFAQPQHF. The CDR3, as DNA: TGTGCCAGCAGCTTAGGGGGAGACAGGGTGTTTGCTCAGCCCCAGCATTTT.

This clonotype was counted once. The junction and the germline gene differ at one end; a read error may be behind it. The V and J genes are TRBV7-2 and TRBJ2-3; 7 bases line up with TRBD2. The CDR3 is 15 amino acids. Per the germline V gene, CDR1 is SGHTA and CDR2 is FQGNSA. CDR3 DNA sequence: TGTGCCAGCAGCTCCCTAGCGGTTTTGGGGGATACGCTGTATTTT. Its protein is CASSSLAVLGDTLYF.

This clonotype was observed many times. The CDR3 sequence: CASSPSRLTSTDTQYF. CDR3 in DNA: TGTGCCAGCTCACCTAGCAGACTAACTAGCACAGATACGCAGTATTTT. The rearrangement links TRBV18 to TRBJ2-3, with D maybe TRBD2 (5 bases). CDR1 is KGHSH, CDR2 LQKENI, per germline. Deletions cut 3 bases from V and 0 bases from J, with 13 bases between. The CDR3 has 16 amino acids.

This clonotype was seen ten or more times. The chain has TRBV7-6 and TRBJ1-3; D unresolved. Trimming removed 1 base at V and 3 bases at J, with 4 bases between. Germline V gene lookup returns CDR1 SGHVS and CDR2 FNYEAQ. This CDR3 spans 13 amino acids. In nucleotides, the CDR3 is TGTGCCAGCAGCTTAGAGCTTGGAAACACCATATATTTT. This gives the protein CASSLELGNTIYF.

V is TRBV29-1 and J is TRBJ1-1; 9 positions match TRBD1. This CDR3 has 13 amino acids. Germline trimming cut 6 bases from V and 2 bases from J; bases unmatched to any gene: 4. Germline CDR1 is SQVTM and CDR2 is ANQGSEA. The CDR3 region has the DNA TGCAGCGTGGACAGGGGATTAAACACTGAAGCTTTCTTT. Residues: CSVDRGLNTEAFF.

On this clonotype: A much larger clone lies one base from this, so it may be a read error. This chain connects TRBV12-3 or TRBV12-4 to TRBJ1-1, with D maybe TRBD1 (6 bases). This CDR3 comprises 13 residues. The CDR3 loop is CASTLRGRTEASF. The CDR3 DNA follows: TGTGCCAGCACCCTCAGGGGACGCACTGAAGCTTCCTTT.

The V and J genes are TRBV12-5 and TRBJ2-7; 7 positions match TRBD1. This CDR3 has 16 residues. The J segment lost 5 bases and the V segment lost 0 bases, leaving 10 bases of the junction unmatched. Germline V CDR1 and CDR2: LGHNT, FRNRAP. As DNA, the CDR3 is TGTGCTAGTGGTTTGGTACCCCGTCAGGGGGTCAACGAGCAGTACTTC. It yields the protein CASGLVPRQGVNEQYF. The variable domain in full, completed from reference TRBV12-5 and TRBJ2-7, reads DARVTQTPRHKVTEMGQEVTMRCQPILGHNTVFWYRQTMMQGLELLAYFRNRAPLDDSGMPKDRFSAEMPDATLATLKIQPSEPRDSAVYFCASGLVPRQGVNEQYFGPGTRLTVT.

The CDR3: CASEVGARTDTQYF. The CDR3 nucleotides read TGTGCCAGCGAAGTCGGGGCGCGCACAGATACGCAGTATTTT. The J gene is TRBJ2-3, the V gene TRBV7-9; D is tentatively TRBD1 or TRBD2 (5 bases each). CDR3 length: 14 residues. The ends were cut back, 8 bases at V and 1 base at J, with 13 bases in the middle. Germline V gives CDR1 SEHNR, CDR2 FQNEAQ (reference sequence).

This clonotype came up many times. CDR3 amino acids: CASSLRLAGGPHEQFF. In DNA form, the CDR3 reads TGTGCCAGCAGCCTGAGACTAGCGGGGGGGCCGCATGAGCAGTTCTTC. J is TRBJ2-1 and V is TRBV7-2, with 14 bases identical to TRBD2. This CDR3 is built from 16 residues. Trimming at V came to 5 bases and at J to 8 bases, leaving 8 bases not matched to a gene. Germline CDR1 reads SGHTA; CDR2 reads FQGNSA.